One and the same sample provided the 32 T cell receptor beta chains below, sequenced in a study of human T cells and chemical hapten exposure. Indicated time point: pre-sensitization, week 0. Treatment indicated: therapeutic diphenylcyclopropenone sensitization with weekly scalp DPC. TCRdb passed the RACE reads through MiXCR, listing each CDR3 protein once. The table includes about 61,000 distinct CDR3 sequences, approximately 6.7% detected once. The sample in question was whole blood, obtained in connection with sensitization to the hapten diphenylcyclopropenone (DPC). The receptors shown here come from a woman aged 25 to 39 with alopecia areata. Some clones in this sample may be carry-over from other donors' samples.

This clonotype was seen repeatedly, ten times or more. The chain combines TRBV3-1 with TRBJ1-2; TRBD1 aligns across 7 bases. The CDR3 runs to 17 residues. The V and J ends lost 0 bases and 2 bases, in that order; junction bases with no gene match: 9. Germline CDR1 reads LGHDT; CDR2 reads YNNKEL (reference sequence). Here the CDR3 reads CASSQDSRQGVNYGYTF. The CDR3 nucleotides are TGTGCCAGCAGCCAAGATTCGAGACAGGGCGTAAACTATGGCTACACCTTC.

In this sample, this clonotype turned up many times. V and J are TRBV30 and TRBJ1-5; D unresolved. Germline V CDR1 and CDR2: GTSNPN, SVGIG (reference sequence). The CDR3 loop spans 13 amino acids. V lost 3 bases and J 5 bases, leaving 11 bases between the germline ends. CDR3 amino acids: CAWRGGLDQPQHF. CDR3 bases: TGTGCCTGGAGGGGTGGGCTTGATCAGCCCCAGCATTTT.

This clonotype has a count of ten or more. This chain links TRBV12-3 or TRBV12-4 with TRBJ2-5; 9 bases match TRBD2. The CDR3 sequence is 15 residues long. Trimming cost V 5 bases and J 4 bases; bases outside gene matches: 8. The CDR3 region has the DNA TGTGCCAGCAGTACAAATGGACTAGCGACAGAGACCCAGTACTTC. This sequence encodes CASSTNGLATETQYF.

Remarks on this clonotype: A read error is possible here, since a much larger clone lies one base away. V is TRBV18 and J is TRBJ2-7, with 11 positions matching TRBD1. CDR1 is KGHSH and CDR2 is LQKENI in the germline V gene. This CDR3 has 16 amino acids. Losses at the gene ends were 2 bases for V and 2 bases for J; bases not matched to a gene: 5. This chain's CDR3 is CASSPSGTGGAYEQYF. The CDR3 DNA reads as TGTGCCAGCTCACCATCCGGGACAGGGGGGGCCTACGAGCAGTACTTC.

This clonotype has at least ten counts. The chain employs TRBV7-3 and TRBJ2-7; 10 nucleotides line up with TRBD2. This CDR3 region has 15 residues. Germline lookup yields CDR1 SGHTA and CDR2 FQGTGA. J was trimmed by 4 bases and V by 2 bases; bases with no gene match: 5. CDR3 nucleotides: TGTGCCAGCAGCTTATCGAGCGGGGGGGCATACGAGCAGTACTTC. Translating gives CASSLSSGGAYEQYF.

This clonotype was found many times. The rearrangement joins TRBV29-1 to TRBJ2-1; TRBD2 aligns across 7 bases. Trimming removed 4 bases from V and 8 bases from J; junction bases left unmatched: 8. This CDR3 has 13 residues. The germline V gene has CDR1 SQVTM and CDR2 ANQGSEA. CDR3 sequence reads: CSVAGTIRDEQFF. Written as DNA, the CDR3 is TGCAGCGTTGCCGGGACTATACGCGATGAGCAGTTCTTC.

This clonotype was observed at least ten times. This chain connects TRBV20-1 to TRBJ1-2, with D unclear. V lost 4 bases, J lost 1 base, and 19 bases lay in between. The germline CDR1 and CDR2 sequences are DFQATT and SNEGSKA (reference sequence). The CDR3 is made up of 16 amino acids. CDR3 bases: TGCAGTGCTACCGGAGGGCACGTACTATATAACTATGGCTACACCTTC. This translates into CSATGGHVLYNYGYTF.

In its sample, this clonotype was seen many times. This chain's CDR3 is CASSRLNPTDSTDTQYF. In nucleotides, the CDR3 is TGTGCCAGCAGCCGCCTCAACCCGACAGACAGCACAGATACGCAGTATTTT. This chain connects TRBV3-1 to TRBJ2-3; D perhaps matches TRBD1 (5 bases). Trimming pared 4 bases from V and 0 bases from J, leaving 17 bases between. This CDR3 has 17 amino acids. Germline V gives CDR1 LGHDT, CDR2 YNNKEL (reference sequence).

This clonotype was found many times. The chain has TRBV25-1 and TRBJ2-3, with TRBD1 matching over 9 bases. Germline V CDR1 and CDR2: MGHDK, SYGVNS. Germline trimming cut 2 bases from V and 6 bases from J; bases unmatched to any gene: 9. The CDR3 runs 16 residues. CDR3 sequence: CASSEPSGTGLDTQYF. CDR3 DNA: TGTGCCAGCAGTGAACCGTCCGGGACAGGGCTGGATACGCAGTATTTT.

The chain couples TRBV29-1 to TRBJ2-1; 8 bases match TRBD1. This CDR3 is built from 12 residues. The ends lost 6 bases at V and 8 bases at J; junction bases unmatched: 6. CDR1 is SQVTM and CDR2 is ANQGSEA in the germline V gene. The CDR3 sequence is CSVGQGVDEQFF. CDR3 DNA: TGCAGCGTCGGACAGGGTGTGGATGAGCAGTTCTTC.

This clonotype rates as medium-sized. The J gene is TRBJ1-2, the V gene TRBV13; 9 nucleotides line up with TRBD1. This CDR3 region has 15 residues. Germline V gene lookup returns CDR1 PRHDT and CDR2 FYEKMQ (reference sequence). Trimming took 3 bases from V and 2 from J; bases not matched to a gene: 4. CDR3 residues: CASSFWDRENYGYTF. The CDR3 DNA sequence: TGTGCCAGCAGCTTTTGGGACAGGGAAAACTATGGCTACACCTTC.

This clonotype was recorded at least ten times. The chain uses TRBV5-1 and TRBJ2-7; D gene ambiguous. Germline V gives CDR1 SGHRS, CDR2 YFSETQ. Trimming stripped 0 bases from V and 4 bases from J, with 14 bases between. CDR3 length: 15 amino acids. The CDR3 sequence is CASSLVPGPPYEQYF. The CDR3 bases are TGCGCCAGCAGCTTGGTGCCTGGCCCGCCTTACGAGCAGTACTTC.

In this sample, this clonotype turned up many times. This chain links TRBV20-1 with TRBJ1-6; 8 bases are shared with TRBD1. With V trimmed by 6 bases and J by 9 bases, 16 bases remained unmatched. Germline V gene data show CDR1 as DFQATT and CDR2 as SNEGSKA (reference sequence). This CDR3 has 16 amino acids. The CDR3 DNA reads TGCAGTGCCTACCAGGGGGCGAGCTTAGGTAGTTCACCCCTCCACTTT. It is translated as CSAYQGASLGSSPLHF.

This clonotype was seen repeatedly, ten times or more. The rearrangement links TRBV20-1 to TRBJ1-2; TRBD1 matches at 8 bases. Looked up from germline, CDR1 is DFQATT and CDR2 is SNEGSKA (reference sequence). CDR3 length: 13 residues. The V segment lost 3 bases and the J segment 8 bases; nucleotides outside the gene matches: 8. CDR3 sequence: CSASVQGADGYTF. DNA of the CDR3: TGCAGTGCTAGTGTTCAGGGGGCGGACGGCTACACCTTC.

The table lists this clonotype with many counts. V gene TRBV12-5 combines with J gene TRBJ2-3; D is unresolved. V dropped 5 bases and J dropped 0 bases, with 9 bases sitting between them. The CDR3 is 14 residues long. Germline loops: CDR1 LGHNT, CDR2 FRNRAP. In DNA, the CDR3 is TGTGCTAGTGGTCCGAGTGGGAGCACAGATACGCAGTATTTT. It codes for CASGPSGSTDTQYF.

This clonotype has more than one count but fewer than ten. The chain uses TRBV6-5 and TRBJ1-5; D call uncertain. The ends were cut back, 2 bases at V and 4 bases at J, with 6 bases in the middle. The CDR3 runs to 13 residues. The germline V gene encodes CDR1 MNHEY and CDR2 SVGAGI. The CDR3 DNA is TGTGCCAGCAGTTACGACGCTAATCAGCCCCAGCATTTT. Residues: CASSYDANQPQHF.

This clonotype was picked up many times. This chain links TRBV5-1 with TRBJ2-2; tentative D call: TRBD2 (6 bases). CDR1 is SGHRS, CDR2 YFSETQ, per germline. The CDR3 runs 16 residues. V dropped 4 bases and J dropped 1 base, with 14 bases sitting between them. CDR3 bases: TGCGCCAGCAGCCCGGAGGGTCCTTTGAACACCGGGGAGCTGTTTTTT. Protein product: CASSPEGPLNTGELFF.

This clonotype was recorded at least ten times. This chain joins TRBV7-3 and TRBJ1-1, with no clear D. V lost 5 bases and J lost 11, with 18 bases in between. This CDR3 spans 13 amino acids. CDR1 is SGHTA, CDR2 FQGTGA, per germline. The CDR3 here is CASSPGAGEGAFF. The CDR3 DNA follows: TGTGCCAGCAGCCCGGGCGCTGGTGAAGGGGCTTTCTTT.

This clonotype has just one count. The junction and the germline gene differ at one end; a read error may be behind it. V is TRBV2 and J is TRBJ2-2, with unresolved D. CDR3 length: 16 amino acids. Germline CDR1 SNHLY, CDR2 FYNNEI. The CDR3 reads CANSEVVTAGTGELFF. The CDR3 bases are TGTGCCAACAGTGAAGTGGTGACGGCCGGGACCGGGGAGCTGTTTTTT.

This clonotype came up many times. The CDR3 loop is CAWGLVELTDTQYF. CDR3 nucleotide sequence: TGTGCCTGGGGGCTGGTGGAGCTCACAGATACGCAGTATTTT. The gene calls are TRBV30 and TRBJ2-3; no reliable D call. Germline CDR1 GTSNPN, CDR2 SVGIG (reference sequence). This CDR3 comprises 14 residues. The V end lost 5 bases, the J end lost 2 bases, and 14 bases lay between the germline ends. Filled out from reference TRBV30 and TRBJ2-3, the complete variable domain reads SQTIHQWPATLVQPVGSPLSLECTVEGTSNPNLYWYRQAAGRGLQLLFYSVGIGQISSEVPQNLSASRPQDRQFILSSKKLLLSDSGFYLCAWGLVELTDTQYFGPGTRLTVL.

This clonotype was counted only a few times. This chain uses TRBV7-9 with TRBJ1-4, with D perhaps matching TRBD1 (6 bases). V was shortened by 4 bases and J by 8 bases, with 20 bases between the two germline ends. There are 16 residues in the CDR3. CDR1 and CDR2 from the germline V gene are SEHNR and FQNEAQ (reference sequence). The CDR3 DNA is TGTGCCAGCAGCTCCAACATACAGGGAATAGGCGAAAAACTGTTTTTT. Amino acids: CASSSNIQGIGEKLFF.

Ten or more counts support this clonotype. The rearrangement uses TRBV12-3 or TRBV12-4 and TRBJ1-6; D gene ambiguous. V was pared by 2 bases and J by 5 bases, with 7 bases between. The CDR3 length is 14 residues. This CDR3 reads CASSLSQHNSPLHF. The CDR3 coding sequence is TGTGCCAGCAGTTTATCACAGCATAATTCACCCCTCCACTTT.

This clonotype came up many times. CDR3 residues: CASTITDTQYF. CDR3 DNA: TGTGCCAGCACCATCACAGATACGCAGTATTTT. This chain links TRBV12-3 or TRBV12-4 with TRBJ2-3; D is undetermined. Trimming removed 7 bases at V and 2 bases at J, with 4 bases between. The CDR3 covers 11 residues.

A few counts support this clonotype. V usage is TRBV2 and J usage is TRBJ1-2; 11 bases align to TRBD1. Germline CDR1 and CDR2: SNHLY and FYNNEI. The CDR3 runs 13 residues. Trimming removed 8 bases from V and 8 bases from J; junction bases left unmatched: 7. DNA of the CDR3: TGTGCCAGCCGGGGACAGGGGGATAGAGGCTACACCTTC. Residues: CASRGQGDRGYTF.

This clonotype has ten or more counts. This chain connects TRBV14 to TRBJ2-1; TRBD2 aligns across 10 bases. The CDR3 runs 15 residues. V gave up 2 bases and J gave up 8 bases; unmatched junction bases: 6. Germline assignment: CDR1 SGHDN and CDR2 FVKESK. This chain's CDR3 is CASSQMLAGVYEQFF. CDR3 nucleotides: TGTGCCAGCAGCCAAATGCTAGCGGGGGTGTATGAGCAGTTCTTC.

This clonotype was seen at least ten times. The chain has TRBV5-1 and TRBJ2-3, with D hard to call. The V and J ends lost 0 bases and 4 bases respectively, with 6 bases between them. The germline CDR1 and CDR2 sequences are SGHRS and YFSETQ. This CDR3 has 13 amino acids. The CDR3 DNA is TGCGCCAGCAGCTTGGGGGGATCAGATACGCAGTATTTT. This gives the protein CASSLGGSDTQYF.

In its sample, this clonotype was seen many times. This sequence joins TRBV5-1 and TRBJ2-1; 8 bases map to TRBD1. The CDR3 runs to 17 residues. The V and J ends lost 4 bases and 0 bases, in that order; junction bases with no gene match: 9. Germline V gives CDR1 SGHRS, CDR2 YFSETQ. The CDR3 nucleotides are TGCGCCAGCAGCGAGAGACAGGGGTTACGCTCCTACAATGAGCAGTTCTTC. Translated, it gives CASSERQGLRSYNEQFF.

Only a few counts were recorded for this clonotype. For the CDR3, the DNA is TGTGCCAGCAGCTTAGGCAGGGGCGGACCGACGCAGTATTTT. Translation gives CASSLGRGGPTQYF. The V gene is TRBV7-9, the J gene TRBJ2-3, with D perhaps matching TRBD1 (6 bases). The CDR3 totals 14 residues. Deletions cut 1 base from V and 9 bases from J, with 14 bases between. The germline V gene has CDR1 SEHNR and CDR2 FQNEAQ (reference sequence).

This clonotype appeared many times. The CDR3 region has the DNA TGTGCCAGCAGCTTACGATCAGGGTACAATCAGCCCCAGCATTTT. Its protein product is CASSLRSGYNQPQHF. The rearrangement joins TRBV7-2 to TRBJ1-5; D perhaps matches TRBD1 (5 bases). Germline CDR1 SGHTA, CDR2 FQGNSA. The CDR3 totals 15 residues. The V end was cut by 2 bases, the J end by 3 bases, with 11 bases between.

This clonotype was picked up many times. V and J are TRBV14 and TRBJ2-3, with D possibly TRBD1 on 5 matching bases. Germline V lookup: CDR1 SGHDN, CDR2 FVKESK. This CDR3 spans 12 amino acids. Trimming took off 4 bases at V and 6 bases at J, with 8 bases between the two ends. The CDR3 DNA follows: TGTGCCAGCAGCCCAGGGTGGGATACGCAGTATTTT. This codes for CASSPGWDTQYF.

This clonotype was counted many times. The genes are TRBV12-3 or TRBV12-4 and TRBJ1-2, with TRBD1 matching 7 bases. The ends lost 6 bases at V and 4 bases at J; junction bases unmatched: 2. The CDR3 is 12 amino acids. Here the CDR3 DNA reads TGTGCCAGCAGGGGACAGATCTATGGCTACACCTTC. It specifies CASRGQIYGYTF.

This clonotype was counted ten times or more. This chain uses TRBV18 with TRBJ2-7, with 7 positions matching TRBD1. Germline values: CDR1 KGHSH, CDR2 LQKENI. The CDR3 has 15 residues. Trimming at V came to 0 bases and at J to 2 bases, leaving 4 bases not matched to a gene. For the CDR3, the DNA is TGTGCCAGCTCACCACCAGGTCAGGGGGCCTACGAGCAGTACTTC. This translates into CASSPPGQGAYEQYF. Supplemented by reference TRBV18 and TRBJ2-7, the full variable domain reads NAGVMQNPRHLVRRRGQEARLRCSPMKGHSHVYWYRQLPEEGLKFMVYLQKENIIDESGMPKERFSAEFPKEGPSILRIQQVVRGDSAAYFCASSPPGQGAYEQYFGPGTRLTVT.